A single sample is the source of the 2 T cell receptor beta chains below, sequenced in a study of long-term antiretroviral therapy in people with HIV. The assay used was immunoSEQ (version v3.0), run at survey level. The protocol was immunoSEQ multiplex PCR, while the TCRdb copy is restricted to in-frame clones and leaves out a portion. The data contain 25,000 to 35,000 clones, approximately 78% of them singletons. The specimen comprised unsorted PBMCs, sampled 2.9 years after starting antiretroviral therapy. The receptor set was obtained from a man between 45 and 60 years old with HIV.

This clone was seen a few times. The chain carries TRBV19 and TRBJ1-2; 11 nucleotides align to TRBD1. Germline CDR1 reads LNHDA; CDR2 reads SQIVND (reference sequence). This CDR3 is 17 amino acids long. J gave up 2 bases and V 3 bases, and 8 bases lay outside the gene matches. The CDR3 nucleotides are TGTGCCAGTAGTATTTGGGACAGGGGGTTCGGGAACTATGGCTACACCTTC. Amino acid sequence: CASSIWDRGFGNYGYTF.

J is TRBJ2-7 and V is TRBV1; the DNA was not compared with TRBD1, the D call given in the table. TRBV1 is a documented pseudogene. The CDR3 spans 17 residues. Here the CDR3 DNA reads TGCACCAGCAGCCAAGAGGGGGCCGGGACAGGCTCTTACGAGCAGTACTTC. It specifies CTSSQEGAGTGSYEQYF.